Listed below are T cell receptor beta chains from one sample, sequenced in a study of shared T cell receptors in the human thymus. Using immunoSEQ multiplex PCR, the repertoire was profiled, and TCRdb retains in-frame clones only, with some absent. The table lists 55,000 to 80,000 clones, roughly 95% of them singletons. Sequencing input: thymocytes. These receptors all stem from a human donor. CDR3s leave out the opening cysteine and the closing phenylalanine or tryptophan. Each record gives: D gene, J gene, V gene, CDR3 protein. The D gene is left open where the match is weak.

TRBD2	TRBJ2-3	TRBV4-1	ASSPHGASGGASKKADTQY
-	TRBJ2-5	TRBV19	ASGGGETQY
TRBD2	TRBJ2-7	TRBV25-1	ASSGAPSGCPTEQY
-	TRBJ1-2	TRBV9	ASSLGRSGRGNGYT
TRBD1	TRBJ2-1	TRBV28	ASSLTGAGNEQF
TRBD1	TRBJ2-3	TRBV18	ASSPCRDRGRTDTQY
-	TRBJ1-1	TRBV28	ASSYSGGGDEAF
-	TRBJ2-3	TRBV14	ASSQAAGPTDTQY
TRBD1	TRBJ2-7	TRBV2	ASLPDRGAYEQY
-	TRBJ1-4	TRBV4-2	ASSQSLATNEKLF
-	TRBJ1-1	TRBV4-1	ASSPNGEAF
-	TRBJ1-3	TRBV5-4	ASSLGLDSGNTIY
TRBD1	TRBJ1-4	TRBV7-6	ASSPRTGEEKLF
-	TRBJ1-1	TRBV10-3	AINWGKNTEAF
-	TRBJ1-2	TRBV12-5	ASGRGGLEPNVTYGYT
TRBD1	TRBJ1-5	TRBV2	ASSEALTGGSNQPQH
-	TRBJ1-5	TRBV21-1	ASSKSGACNQPQH
TRBD1	TRBJ2-5	TRBV13	ASSLGCGQGARWGETQY
-	TRBJ1-2	TRBV27	ASSLSRRGRYGSYGYT
-	TRBJ2-5	TRBV21-1	ASSTLTGQFRQETQY
-	TRBJ1-6	TRBV18	ASSPLSWQENSPLH
-	TRBJ1-2	TRBV4-3	ASSQDQATNYGYT
-	TRBJ1-6	TRBV7-9	ASSFETYLLDNSPLH
-	TRBJ1-1	TRBV10-3	AINKGWGTEAF
-	TRBJ2-7	TRBV27	ASNPTGSGIYEQY
-	TRBJ2-5	TRBV5-6	ASSFGTQGRTQY
TRBD1	TRBJ1-5	TRBV29-1	SVTFEGGSGQPQH
TRBD1	TRBJ2-5	TRBV5-1	ASSWTGVGETQY
TRBD2	TRBJ2-3	TRBV7-2	ASSPPLAGGPRDTQY
-	TRBJ2-1	TRBV9	ASSVGEGEDQF
-	TRBJ2-7	TRBV2	ASSEGEGYEQY
TRBD1	TRBJ1-2	TRBV28	ASSFRTGYGYT
-	TRBJ1-2	TRBV19	ASTGQLRPGLYGYT
-	TRBJ2-7	TRBV28	ASRQQGGRSLRYHYEQY
TRBD2	TRBJ2-7	TRBV4-2	ASSPRTSGGEVLGQY
-	TRBJ1-2	TRBV9	ASTSWGERDGYT
TRBD2	TRBJ2-3	TRBV4-3	ASSPRTSGGPSTDTQY
TRBD1	TRBJ1-2	TRBV18	ASSPEVQGNYGYT
-	TRBJ2-7	TRBV28	ASSVKGKGRSYEQY
-	TRBJ2-7	TRBV27	ASSLSSLGSYEQY
TRBD1	TRBJ1-2	TRBV4-2	ASSLRTGPGYGYT
-	TRBJ2-1	TRBV14	ASSQVAGQPMGPNEQF
-	TRBJ1-1	TRBV7-9	ASSSRTYGLAF
-	TRBJ1-4	TRBV2	AGASRVVGAELF